This T cell receptor (beta chain) was captured by sequencing in a study of blood T cells in healthy people across ages (dated by TCRdb to 2015 to 2017). A note on the overall study: In model experiments, roughly one uniquely barcoded TCR beta cDNA molecule per two T cells was captured by template switching. The study measured age-related changes in TCR beta repertoire diversity using deep sequencing normalized with unique cDNA molecular identifiers. The donors were divided into four age groups: young (average roughly 15 years), middle-aged (about 39), aged (about 61) and long-lived (approximately 74). For two donors (one aged 18 to 30 and one aged 80 or older), the study analyzed two additional independent replicas of 1 million unique cDNA reads from the same blood draw. The investigation overall reported the following: As age increased, observed TCR beta diversity per million T cells dropped in a roughly linear way, and a significant reduction was already evident by age 40. Since profiling was done on bulk unsorted PBMCs, naive and antigen-experienced compartments could not be conclusively compared. Total diversity estimates from one million sequenced T cells were considered lower bounds and underestimates. Compared with the aged group, the long-lived group had more naive CD4+ T cells, fewer expanded clones and increased TCR diversity, a pattern suggesting age selection. The CMV infection status of donors was not known, potentially confounding age-related changes in expanded clonotypes. The percentage of naive T cells measured by flow cytometry correlated strongly with observed TCR beta diversity.

Systemically healthy Caucasian individuals from Russia, over 30 in total and aged roughly 6 to 90 years, were included as donors. About 10 milliliters of peripheral blood were collected from each donor into EDTA-treated Vacutainer tubes. Ficoll-Paque density-gradient centrifugation was used to isolate PBMCs, with at least 6.5 million per sample. Total RNA, at least 6 micrograms per sample, was extracted from PBMCs with Trizol reagent. The percentages of naive CD45RAhigh/CD27high T cells were determined by flow cytometry on a PBMC aliquot from every donor. Receptors were amplified or captured by 5' RACE. Sequencing was performed on an Illumina HiSeq 2500. The second PCR ran for about 7 to 11 cycles and used a J-beta primer mix along with a sample-barcoded 5' primer. A unique molecular identifier was introduced onto each TCR beta cDNA molecule by a template-switch 5' adaptor carrying 12 random nucleotides. Each sample yielded at least 2.5 million CDR3-containing paired-end reads. First-strand cDNA was synthesized from all RNA with the Mint cDNA synthesis kit, primed by a TRBC-specific oligonucleotide. After uracil-DNA glycosylase treatment, a first 18-cycle PCR used universal primers M1SS and BC2_uni_R on all cDNA. As for how the authors treated the data: For normalization, 1 million high-quality reads, each with a distinct molecular identifier, were randomly selected from each sample. Reads sharing molecular identifiers were discarded rather than binned into consensus sequences. MiTCR, set to a Q25 quality threshold and the strictest error-elimination algorithm, was used for CDR3 identification, clonotype clustering and error correction. Lower-bound total TCR beta diversity was estimated with a nonparametric unseen species model using Euler transformation. Using fastp trimming at Q25 and MiXCR clonotype assembly, TCRdb reanalyzed the public sequencing data and kept in-frame beta chains. Rows are combined by CDR3 protein, so each entry shows the most common genes and DNA. For this entry, the V and J calls and clone size follow TCRdb and not the study's own pipeline. The sample table shows around 990,000 distinct CDR3 sequences, and under 30% are seen once. 0.65% to 0.95% of the sample lies in the top ten.

This clonotype appeared many times. Its antigen is not yet known. No base quality information exists; no much larger clone differs at one position. The CDR3 covers 15 residues, taking in both the cysteine and the phenylalanine. Left in the record is the CDR3 DNA by itself, 45 bases read in frame from the first base. Trimming leaves V shorter by 5 bases and J shorter by 5 bases, with the junction holding 11 bases beyond the gene matches. CDR1 and CDR2, looked up from the germline V gene, are SGHTA and FQGTGA. These data were also reused for a study on T cells of mothers and their children. The second paper states: Donors were nine systemically healthy Caucasian individuals: three mothers and their six children. cDNA synthesis consumed the entire amount of extracted RNA, loaded at approximately 1.5 ug RNA in each 15 ul reaction. In the second PCR, the M1S primer added sample barcodes and 2-4 random nucleotides. Over 8.5 million TCR beta CDR3 reads came from each mother, compared with around 3 million reads from each child. Thymic selection shapes the output of TCR recombination in a similar way in related and unrelated pairs, and inherited differences have a minor effect. Normalized repertoire overlap was always slightly but never significantly higher in related than unrelated mother-child pairs. No persistent microchimeric T cell clones were found, with a detection sensitivity of 80 to 100 clones per million clonotypes. In the study, deep NGS was used to compare the TCR beta repertoires of mothers and children, and features distinguishing related mother-child pairs from unrelated individuals were sought. Mothers averaged roughly 36 +/- 4 years of age and children averaged roughly 12 +/- 4 years. After adapter ligation with NEBNext reagents, the libraries were sequenced on Illumina HiSeq 2000 with 100+100 nt paired-end reads. To prevent cross-contamination, the mother and child libraries were prepared a month apart and were sequenced in separate runs. For each donor, between about 500,000 and 2,200,000 distinct TCR beta clonotypes were identified. Naive TCR beta clonotypes were estimated from low-frequency clonotypes matched to each donor's FACS-determined naive share, without sorting.

The chain uses TRBV7-3 and TRBJ2-5; 7 junctional bases match TRBD2. The TCR was taken from a girl aged 2-10 years in good health. Sample: blood. The nucleotides read TGTGCCAGCAGCCCCCGGGTAGCGGGTGAGGAGACCCAGTACTTC. It translates as CASSPRVAGEETQYF. Where the CDR3 stops, the reference TRBV7-3 and TRBJ2-5 genes take over; the full variable domain is GAGVSQTPSNKVTEKGKYVELRCDPISGHTALYWYRQSLGQGPEFLIYFQGTGAADDSGLPNDRFFAVRPEGSVSTLKIQRTERGDSAVYLCASSPRVAGEETQYFGPGTRLLVL.